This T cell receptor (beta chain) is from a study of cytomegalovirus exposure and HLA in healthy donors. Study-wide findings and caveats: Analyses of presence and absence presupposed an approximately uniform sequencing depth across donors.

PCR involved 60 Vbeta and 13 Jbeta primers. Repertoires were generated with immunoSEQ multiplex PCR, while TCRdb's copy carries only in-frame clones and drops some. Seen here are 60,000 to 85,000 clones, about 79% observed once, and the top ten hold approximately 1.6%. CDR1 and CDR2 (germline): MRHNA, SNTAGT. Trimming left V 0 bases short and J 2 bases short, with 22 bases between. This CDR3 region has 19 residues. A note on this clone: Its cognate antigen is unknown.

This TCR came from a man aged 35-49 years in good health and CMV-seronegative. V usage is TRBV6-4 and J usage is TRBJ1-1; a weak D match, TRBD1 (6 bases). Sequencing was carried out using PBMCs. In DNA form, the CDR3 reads TGTGCCAGCAGTGACTCCCACCCCATAGTCCAGGGGCTCAACACTGAAGCTTTCTTT. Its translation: CASSDSHPIVQGLNTEAFF.